These T cell receptor beta chains were read from a single sample in a study of CDR3 diversity in severe acne. TCRdb fed the PCR reads into MiXCR, producing one record per CDR3 protein. The sample records approximately 79,000 distinct CDR3 sequences, approximately 52% being singletons. Material for sequencing was blood. The receptor set was obtained from a male donor in good health, serving as a control. CDR3s include the opening cysteine and the closing phenylalanine or tryptophan. A D gene is named only where the DNA matches it firmly. Size tells how often a clone was seen (once, few, many) or the class of an expanded clone, and some rows leave it out.

abundance: NA; v_gene: TRBV2; j_gene: TRBJ2-7; d_gene: NA; len: 12; CDR3nt: TGTGCCAGCAGAGACGACAGATACGAGCAGTACTTC; CDR3aa: CASRDDRYEQYF
abundance: NA; v_gene: TRBV7-2; j_gene: TRBJ1-1; d_gene: NA; len: 14; CDR3nt: TGTGCCAGCAGTCCCGCCGGGGCGGCAACTGAAGCTTTCTTT; CDR3aa: CASSPAGAATEAFF
abundance: NA; v_gene: TRBV18; j_gene: TRBJ2-5; d_gene: NA; len: 13; CDR3nt: TGTGCCAGCTCACGTGGGTCCGAAGAGACCCAGTACTTC; CDR3aa: CASSRGSEETQYF
abundance: NA; v_gene: TRBV20-1; j_gene: TRBJ2-1; d_gene: TRBD2; len: 14; CDR3nt: TGCAGTGCTAGGTCTGCGGGAGGGAGCAATGAGCAGTTCTTC; CDR3aa: CSARSAGGSNEQFF
abundance: NA; v_gene: TRBV7-9; j_gene: TRBJ2-1; d_gene: NA; len: 12; CDR3nt: TGTGCCAGCAGCTTTCCAGACAGACCGCAGTTCTTC; CDR3aa: CASSFPDRPQFF
abundance: NA; v_gene: TRBV12-3/TRBV12-4; j_gene: TRBJ2-5; d_gene: TRBD2; len: 13; CDR3nt: TGTGCCAGCAGCCCGGGAGGCACAGAGACCCAGTACTTC; CDR3aa: CASSPGGTETQYF
abundance: many; v_gene: TRBV19; j_gene: TRBJ1-6; d_gene: NA; len: 15; CDR3nt: TGTGCCAGTAAGTGGGCGGGGAACTATAATTCACCCCTCCACTTT; CDR3aa: CASKWAGNYNSPLHF
abundance: many; v_gene: TRBV20-1; j_gene: TRBJ1-6; d_gene: NA; len: 13; CDR3nt: TGCAGTGCTAGAGATCCTTGGGGTTCACCCCTCCACTTT; CDR3aa: CSARDPWGSPLHF
abundance: many; v_gene: TRBV25-1; j_gene: TRBJ2-7; d_gene: TRBD2; len: 16; CDR3nt: TGTGCCAGCAGTGAGATACCGACGCGGGAGGGCCATGAGCAGTACTTC; CDR3aa: CASSEIPTREGHEQYF
abundance: NA; v_gene: TRBV6-5; j_gene: TRBJ2-3; d_gene: TRBD1; len: 14; CDR3nt: TGTGCCAGCAGTCAAACAGGGGGCACAGATACGCAGTATTTT; CDR3aa: CASSQTGGTDTQYF
abundance: many; v_gene: TRBV11-2; j_gene: TRBJ2-1; d_gene: NA; len: 13; CDR3nt: TGTGCCAGCAGCTTGGCGGGACACAATGAGCAGTTCTTC; CDR3aa: CASSLAGHNEQFF
abundance: NA; v_gene: TRBV29-1; j_gene: TRBJ2-5; d_gene: NA; len: 12; CDR3nt: TGCAGCGTTGGTGGAGGGCAAGAGACCCAGTACTTC; CDR3aa: CSVGGGQETQYF
abundance: NA; v_gene: TRBV9; j_gene: TRBJ2-7; d_gene: TRBD2; len: 16; CDR3nt: TGTGCCAGCAGCGAGGGGGCTAGCGGGAGAATCTACGAGCAGTACTTC; CDR3aa: CASSEGASGRIYEQYF
abundance: many; v_gene: TRBV10-3; j_gene: TRBJ1-3; d_gene: NA; len: 13; CDR3nt: TGTGCCATCACATCAGGGACTGGAAACACCATATATTTT; CDR3aa: CAITSGTGNTIYF
abundance: NA; v_gene: TRBV11-2; j_gene: TRBJ1-4; d_gene: TRBD1; len: 18; CDR3nt: TGTGCCAGCAGCTTATTGGGACAGGGGCCAACAACTAATGAAAAACTGTTTTTT; CDR3aa: CASSLLGQGPTTNEKLFF
abundance: NA; v_gene: TRBV10-3; j_gene: TRBJ1-1; d_gene: TRBD1; len: 12; CDR3nt: TGTGCCATCAGCCTAGACAGGGCTGAAGCTTTCTTT; CDR3aa: CAISLDRAEAFF
abundance: NA; v_gene: TRBV6-5; j_gene: TRBJ2-5; d_gene: NA; len: 12; CDR3nt: TGTGCCAGCAGTGAACTAGTGGGGACCCAGTACTTC; CDR3aa: CASSELVGTQYF
abundance: NA; v_gene: TRBV25-1; j_gene: TRBJ2-7; d_gene: TRBD1; len: 16; CDR3nt: TGTGCCAGCAGTGAATCCCCAGGACAGGTAACCTACGAGCAGTACTTC; CDR3aa: CASSESPGQVTYEQYF
abundance: few; v_gene: TRBV7-3; j_gene: TRBJ1-1; d_gene: TRBD1; len: 14; CDR3nt: TGTGCCAGCAGCTTACAGGGGGCGAACACTGAAGCTTTCTTT; CDR3aa: CASSLQGANTEAFF
abundance: NA; v_gene: TRBV2; j_gene: TRBJ1-2; d_gene: NA; len: 12; CDR3nt: TGTGCCAGCAATTTGGACACCTATGGCTACACCTTC; CDR3aa: CASNLDTYGYTF
abundance: NA; v_gene: TRBV29-1; j_gene: TRBJ2-5; d_gene: NA; len: 14; CDR3nt: TGCAGCACCCAGGGGCGGATCCGGGGAGAGACCCAGTACTTC; CDR3aa: CSTQGRIRGETQYF
abundance: once; v_gene: TRBV5-1; j_gene: TRBJ2-2; d_gene: NA; len: 14; CDR3nt: TGCGCCAGCAGCTTTGGTTCTAGTGTGGAGGAGCTGTTTTTT; CDR3aa: CASSFGSSVEELFF
abundance: many; v_gene: TRBV2; j_gene: TRBJ2-5; d_gene: NA; len: 13; CDR3nt: TGTGCCCGCCGTGGTTCGAGGAAAGAGACCCAGTACTTC; CDR3aa: CARRGSRKETQYF
abundance: NA; v_gene: TRBV12-3/TRBV12-4; j_gene: TRBJ1-2; d_gene: NA; len: 13; CDR3nt: TGTGCCAGCAGTCCGACAGGCCAGAGGGGCTACACCTTC; CDR3aa: CASSPTGQRGYTF
abundance: NA; v_gene: TRBV12-3/TRBV12-4; j_gene: TRBJ2-7; d_gene: TRBD1; len: 16; CDR3nt: TGTGCCAGCAGCGCCACCCGGGGACAGGGCTCCTACGAGCAGTACTTC; CDR3aa: CASSATRGQGSYEQYF
abundance: few; v_gene: TRBV20-1; j_gene: TRBJ2-5; d_gene: TRBD2; len: 15; CDR3nt: TGCAGTGCCCATGGTCGACTAGCGGGAGGAAAGACCCAGTACTTC; CDR3aa: CSAHGRLAGGKTQYF
abundance: many; v_gene: TRBV6-5; j_gene: TRBJ2-5; d_gene: TRBD2; len: 16; CDR3nt: TGTGCCAGCAGTTACCCTGAGCGGGAGGGCCAGGAGACCCAGTACTTC; CDR3aa: CASSYPEREGQETQYF
abundance: many; v_gene: TRBV19; j_gene: TRBJ2-1; d_gene: NA; len: 17; CDR3nt: TGTGCCAGTAGTATAGGTCCTGGGGGGTCCCCCTACAATGAGCAGTTCTTC; CDR3aa: CASSIGPGGSPYNEQFF
abundance: few; v_gene: TRBV7-9; j_gene: TRBJ1-2; d_gene: NA; len: 12; CDR3nt: TGTGCCAGCAGCTCCAACCACTATGGCTACACCTTC; CDR3aa: CASSSNHYGYTF
abundance: NA; v_gene: TRBV25-1; j_gene: TRBJ1-2; d_gene: NA; len: 15; CDR3nt: TGTGCCAGCAGTTACGATCGACAGACGTGGTCGAGCTACACCTTC; CDR3aa: CASSYDRQTWSSYTF
abundance: medium-sized; v_gene: TRBV5-6; j_gene: TRBJ1-1; d_gene: NA; len: 13; CDR3nt: TGTGCCAGCAGCTGGGACGGGAACACTGAAGCTTTCTTT; CDR3aa: CASSWDGNTEAFF
abundance: few; v_gene: TRBV20-1; j_gene: TRBJ2-7; d_gene: NA; len: 11; CDR3nt: TGCAGTGTCGGGGGTAGCTACGAGCAGTACTTC; CDR3aa: CSVGGSYEQYF
abundance: NA; v_gene: TRBV12-3/TRBV12-4; j_gene: TRBJ1-1; d_gene: NA; len: 11; CDR3nt: TGTGCCAGCAGTTTAAGGACTGAAGCTTTCTTT; CDR3aa: CASSLRTEAFF
abundance: NA; v_gene: TRBV2; j_gene: TRBJ1-6; d_gene: NA; len: 15; CDR3nt: TGTGCCAGCGGGGGCAGCAGCACAGTTAATTCACCCCTCCACTTT; CDR3aa: CASGGSSTVNSPLHF
abundance: few; v_gene: TRBV24-1; j_gene: TRBJ2-7; d_gene: NA; len: 15; CDR3nt: TGTGCCACCAGTGACCCGAGGGACACCTCCTACGAGCAGTACTTC; CDR3aa: CATSDPRDTSYEQYF
abundance: NA; v_gene: TRBV29-1; j_gene: TRBJ1-1; d_gene: NA; len: 14; CDR3nt: TGCAGCACCCTGAGGACGGAGACGCTATCCCAAGCTTTCTTT; CDR3aa: CSTLRTETLSQAFF
abundance: many; v_gene: TRBV20-1; j_gene: TRBJ1-2; d_gene: NA; len: 15; CDR3nt: TGCAGTGCTAATCAGGGGCGCCTAGCTAACTATGGCTACACCTTC; CDR3aa: CSANQGRLANYGYTF
abundance: many; v_gene: TRBV11-2; j_gene: TRBJ2-2; d_gene: NA; len: 13; CDR3nt: TGTGCCAGCAGCTTAACGGACACCGGGGAGCTGTTTTTT; CDR3aa: CASSLTDTGELFF
abundance: NA; v_gene: TRBV19; j_gene: TRBJ2-7; d_gene: NA; len: 12; CDR3nt: TGTGCCACCGCGGCAGGCATCTACGAGCAGTACTTC; CDR3aa: CATAAGIYEQYF
abundance: medium-sized; v_gene: TRBV7-9; j_gene: TRBJ2-7; d_gene: NA; len: 15; CDR3nt: TGTGCCAGCAGCCCATCCGGGAGCAAATCCTACGAGCAGTACTTC; CDR3aa: CASSPSGSKSYEQYF
abundance: NA; v_gene: TRBV7-2; j_gene: TRBJ2-7; d_gene: NA; len: 12; CDR3nt: TGTGCCAGCAGCTTAGCGGATGTTAAGCAGTACTTC; CDR3aa: CASSLADVKQYF
abundance: many; v_gene: TRBV7-8; j_gene: TRBJ1-2; d_gene: TRBD1; len: 14; CDR3nt: TGTGCCAGCAGCTTAGCAACAGGGGATGATGGCTACACCTTC; CDR3aa: CASSLATGDDGYTF
abundance: few; v_gene: TRBV19; j_gene: TRBJ1-2; d_gene: NA; len: 12; CDR3nt: TGTGCCAGCCGGGACGGTAACTATGGCTACACCTTC; CDR3aa: CASRDGNYGYTF
abundance: many; v_gene: TRBV11-2; j_gene: TRBJ1-5; d_gene: NA; len: 14; CDR3nt: TGTGCCAGCAGCTTAGACACGGTGAATCAGCCCCAGCATTTT; CDR3aa: CASSLDTVNQPQHF
abundance: NA; v_gene: TRBV2; j_gene: TRBJ1-4; d_gene: TRBD1; len: 15; CDR3nt: TGTGCCAGCAGTGAATCGGGACAGCGAGGAGAGAAACTGTTTTTT; CDR3aa: CASSESGQRGEKLFF
abundance: medium-sized; v_gene: TRBV5-1; j_gene: TRBJ2-1; d_gene: TRBD2; len: 14; CDR3nt: TGCGCCAGCAGTAGCGGGGGGACTGACAATGAGCAGTTCTTC; CDR3aa: CASSSGGTDNEQFF
abundance: NA; v_gene: TRBV6-1; j_gene: TRBJ1-5; d_gene: NA; len: 14; CDR3nt: TGTGCCAGCAGTTGGGCACAGGGAGACCAGCCCCAGCATTTT; CDR3aa: CASSWAQGDQPQHF
abundance: NA; v_gene: TRBV15; j_gene: TRBJ2-6; d_gene: NA; len: 16; CDR3nt: TGTGCCACCAGCAGAGATTCGGGGGCTGGGGCCAACGTCCTGACTTTC; CDR3aa: CATSRDSGAGANVLTF
abundance: many; v_gene: TRBV20-1; j_gene: TRBJ2-3; d_gene: NA; len: 13; CDR3nt: TGCAGTGCTAGAGCAACTAGCACAGATACGCAGTATTTT; CDR3aa: CSARATSTDTQYF